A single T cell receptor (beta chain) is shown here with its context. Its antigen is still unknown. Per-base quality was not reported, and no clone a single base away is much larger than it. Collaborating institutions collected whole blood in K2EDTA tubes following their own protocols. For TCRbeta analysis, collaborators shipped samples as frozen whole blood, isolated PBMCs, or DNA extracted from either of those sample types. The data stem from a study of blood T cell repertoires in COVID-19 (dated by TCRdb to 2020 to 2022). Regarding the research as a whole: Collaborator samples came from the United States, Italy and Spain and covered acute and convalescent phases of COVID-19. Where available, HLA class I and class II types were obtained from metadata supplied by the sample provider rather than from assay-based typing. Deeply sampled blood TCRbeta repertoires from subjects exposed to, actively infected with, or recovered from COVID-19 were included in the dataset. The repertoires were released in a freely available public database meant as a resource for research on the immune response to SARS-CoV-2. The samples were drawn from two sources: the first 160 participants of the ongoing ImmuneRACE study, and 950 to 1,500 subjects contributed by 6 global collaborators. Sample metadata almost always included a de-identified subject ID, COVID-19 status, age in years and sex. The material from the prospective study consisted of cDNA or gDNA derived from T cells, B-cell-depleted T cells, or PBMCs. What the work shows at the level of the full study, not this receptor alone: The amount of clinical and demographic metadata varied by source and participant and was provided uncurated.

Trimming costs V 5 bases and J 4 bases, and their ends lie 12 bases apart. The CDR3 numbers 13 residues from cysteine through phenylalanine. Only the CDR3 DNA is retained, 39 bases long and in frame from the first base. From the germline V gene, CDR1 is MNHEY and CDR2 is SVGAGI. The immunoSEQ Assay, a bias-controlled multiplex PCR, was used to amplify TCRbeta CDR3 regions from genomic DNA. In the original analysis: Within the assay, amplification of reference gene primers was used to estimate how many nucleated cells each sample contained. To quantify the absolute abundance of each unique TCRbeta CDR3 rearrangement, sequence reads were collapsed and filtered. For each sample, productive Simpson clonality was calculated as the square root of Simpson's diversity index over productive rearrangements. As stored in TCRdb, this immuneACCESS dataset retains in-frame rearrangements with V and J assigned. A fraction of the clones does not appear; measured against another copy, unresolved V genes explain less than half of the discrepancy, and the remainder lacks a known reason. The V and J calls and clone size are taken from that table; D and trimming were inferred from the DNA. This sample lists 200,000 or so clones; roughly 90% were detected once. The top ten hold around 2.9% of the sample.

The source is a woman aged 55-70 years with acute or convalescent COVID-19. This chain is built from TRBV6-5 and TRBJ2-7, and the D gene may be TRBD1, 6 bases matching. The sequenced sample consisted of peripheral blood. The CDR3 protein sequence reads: CASSPGDMYEQYF. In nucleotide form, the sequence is TGTGCCAGCAGTCCTGGGGACATGTACGAGCAGTACTTC.